The 19 T cell receptor beta chains below come from one sample, sequenced in a study of CD8 T cells in ankylosing spondylitis. MiXCR, run by TCRdb on the 5' RACE reads, gives a single entry per CDR3 protein. Here the sample spans 50,000 to 60,000 distinct CDR3 sequences, approximately 8% being singletons. The source material was blood, either unsorted or a sorted T cell fraction (not recorded which). The receptors stem from a female donor with ankylosing spondylitis or in good health (not recorded which).

This clonotype was observed many times. J is TRBJ2-7 and V is TRBV29-1, with TRBD2 as a possible D gene (6 bases). V was pared by 4 bases and J by 0 bases, with 22 bases between. In germline, CDR1 is SQVTM, CDR2 ANQGSEA. This CDR3 is built from 17 residues. For the CDR3, the DNA is TGCAGCGTTGCGGGTGCCTGGGGGGAATTGAGCTCCTACGAGCAGTACTTC. Amino acid sequence: CSVAGAWGELSSYEQYF.

This clonotype was seen repeatedly, ten times or more. The chain joins TRBV12-3 or TRBV12-4 to TRBJ1-1; D gene ambiguous. V was trimmed by 5 bases and J by 1 base, leaving 11 bases between them. This CDR3 has 14 residues. CDR3 amino acids: CASSRALSNTEAFF. The CDR3 DNA reads TGTGCCAGCAGTCGGGCGCTGTCGAACACTGAAGCTTTCTTT.

The chain links TRBV7-2 to TRBJ1-5, with 10 positions matching TRBD1. Germline V gives CDR1 SGHTA, CDR2 FQGNSA. V trimming: 6 bases; J trimming: 8 bases; junction bases outside the gene matches: 1. The CDR3 covers 12 residues. CDR3 region: CASRGTGEPQHF. Here the CDR3 DNA reads TGTGCCAGCAGGGGGACAGGGGAGCCCCAGCATTTT. Looking up the rest from reference TRBV7-2 and TRBJ1-5 gives the full variable domain: GAGVSQSPSNKVTEKGKDVELRCDPISGHTALYWYRQSLGQGLEFLIYFQGNSAPDKSGLPSDRFSAERTGGSVSTLTIQRTQQEDSAVYLCASRGTGEPQHFGDGTRLSIL.

There are many counts of this clonotype. The chain joins TRBV5-6 to TRBJ2-1; D perhaps matches TRBD1 (6 bases). CDR1 is SGHDT, CDR2 YYEEEE, per germline. V gave up 3 bases and J gave up 0 bases, with 16 bases separating them. The CDR3 is 17 residues long. The CDR3 here is CASSWGHTLSSYNEQFF. CDR3 DNA sequence: TGTGCCAGCAGCTGGGGACACACTTTAAGCTCCTACAATGAGCAGTTCTTC.

This clonotype has a count of ten or more. The chain employs TRBV7-6 and TRBJ1-4; no clear D. V was cut by 4 bases and J by 8 bases, with 17 bases left in between. In germline, CDR1 is SGHVS, CDR2 FNYEAQ. The CDR3 runs 15 residues. CDR3 in DNA: TGTGCCAGCAGCTCGTCTACGAGGTTGGAGGAAAAACTGTTTTTT. The encoded protein is CASSSSTRLEEKLFF.

This clonotype occurred many times. This chain links TRBV7-3 with TRBJ1-6; D may be TRBD1 (5 bases). CDR1 and CDR2 from the germline V gene are SGHTA and FQGTGA. CDR3 size: 15 residues. Trimming removed 2 bases from V and 10 bases from J, with 15 bases in between. The CDR3 sequence: CASSLLSGGESPLHF. For the CDR3, the DNA is TGTGCCAGCAGCTTATTATCCGGGGGAGAATCACCCCTCCACTTT.

In this sample, this clonotype turned up many times. J is TRBJ1-3 and V is TRBV5-1, with D unresolved. This CDR3 contains 14 residues. CDR1 is SGHRS, CDR2 YFSETQ, per germline. V lost 1 base to trimming and J lost 4 bases, with 9 bases between them. Here the CDR3 DNA reads TGCGCCAGCAGCTTGTATCTGGGGGGAAACACCATATATTTT. As protein: CASSLYLGGNTIYF.

This clonotype showed up many times. The chain couples TRBV3-1 to TRBJ2-4; D is ambiguous. This CDR3 comprises 13 residues. Germline V gene lookup returns CDR1 LGHDT and CDR2 YNNKEL (reference sequence). Deletions cut 0 bases from V and 4 bases from J, with 4 bases between. Written as DNA, the CDR3 is TGTGCCAGCAGCCAAGATATGAAAAACATTCAGTACTTC. Its translation is CASSQDMKNIQYF.

In this sample, this clonotype turned up many times. The CDR3 nucleotides read TGTGCCAGCAGTTTTTATGGGTACGGACAGGGGGAGAATGAGCAGTTCTTC. This encodes CASSFYGYGQGENEQFF. V and J are TRBV27 and TRBJ2-1; TRBD1 matches at 10 bases. The V gene's germline CDR1 is MNHEY and CDR2 SMNVEV (reference sequence). CDR3 size: 17 residues. Unmatched junction bases numbered 12, after V lost 3 bases and J lost 7 bases.

The sample holds many counts of this clonotype. V usage is TRBV24-1 and J usage is TRBJ2-3, with a weak D call TRBD1 (5 bases). The CDR3 covers 14 residues. Trimming stripped 1 base from V and 1 base from J, with 5 bases between. Germline CDR1 and CDR2: KGHDR and SFDVKD. The CDR3 is CATSDFRGTDTQYF. DNA for the CDR3: TGTGCCACCAGTGATTTCAGGGGCACAGATACGCAGTATTTT.

This clonotype has at least ten counts. The V gene is TRBV7-3, the J gene TRBJ2-3; tentatively, D is TRBD1 (6 bases). CDR1 is SGHTA, CDR2 FQGTGA, per germline. V lost 8 bases to trimming and J lost 0 bases, with 9 bases between them. The length of the CDR3 is 13 residues. The CDR3 nucleotides read TGTGCCAGCGCTGGGACAAGCACAGATACGCAGTATTTT. It yields the protein CASAGTSTDTQYF. The full variable domain, completed using reference TRBV7-3 and TRBJ2-3, is GAGVSQTPSNKVTEKGKYVELRCDPISGHTALYWYRQSLGQGPEFLIYFQGTGAADDSGLPNDRFFAVRPEGSVSTLKIQRTERGDSAVYLCASAGTSTDTQYFGPGTRLTVL.

In its sample, this clonotype was seen many times. This rearrangement joins TRBV29-1 to TRBJ1-2; no reliable D call. The CDR3 length is 13 residues. V was cut by 0 bases and J by 4 bases, with 9 bases left in between. Looked up from germline, CDR1 is SQVTM and CDR2 is ANQGSEA. The chain's CDR3 is CSVEDTVIYGYTF. Written as DNA, the CDR3 is TGCAGCGTTGAAGACACGGTAATCTATGGCTACACCTTC.

This clonotype was detected many times. The chain recombines TRBV6-2 or TRBV6-3 with TRBJ1-2; D remains unclear. The CDR3 is made up of 13 amino acids. V was cut by 3 bases and J by 2 bases, with 7 bases left in between. Germline values: CDR1 MNHEY, CDR2 SVGEGT. The CDR3 nucleotides read TGTGCCAGCAGTTATGAGGTGAACTATGGCTACACCTTC. Its translation is CASSYEVNYGYTF.

Comments on this clonotype: A junction boundary mismatches the germline segment, possibly from a read error. The J gene is TRBJ2-3, the V gene TRBV3-1, with unresolved D. Per the germline V gene, CDR1 is LGHDT and CDR2 is YNNKEL (reference sequence). The CDR3 spans 18 residues. This CDR3 is CACSQDLSLGVATDTQYF. The CDR3 DNA reads as TGTGCCTGCAGCCAAGATCTGTCGCTTGGGGTAGCTACAGATACGCAGTATTTT.

The sample holds many counts of this clonotype. This sequence joins TRBV5-6 and TRBJ2-1; D ambiguous. Trimming removed 6 bases from V and 9 bases from J, with 16 bases in between. The CDR3 sequence is 13 residues long. Germline assignment: CDR1 SGHDT and CDR2 YYEEEE. The CDR3 coding sequence is TGTGCCAGCACCCCGAGTGAGGTTCGTGAGCAGTTCTTC. Its translation: CASTPSEVREQFF.

Many counts were recorded for this clonotype. The chain's CDR3 is CAWSVGYGKKLFF. The CDR3 bases are TGTGCCTGGAGTGTAGGGTATGGAAAAAAACTGTTTTTT. This chain joins TRBV30 and TRBJ1-4; D call uncertain. Looked up from germline, CDR1 is GTSNPN and CDR2 is SVGIG (reference sequence). The CDR3 spans 13 residues. V was pared by 0 bases and J by 9 bases, with 11 bases between.

At least ten counts were recorded for this clonotype. The rearrangement uses TRBV5-1 and TRBJ1-1, with a possible D match to TRBD1 (5 bases). This CDR3 region has 18 residues. Trimming stripped 0 bases from V and 4 bases from J, with 22 bases between. Germline V gene data show CDR1 as SGHRS and CDR2 as YFSETQ. CDR3: CASSLVSQGSGWGTEAFF. Here the CDR3 DNA reads TGCGCCAGCAGCTTGGTATCTCAGGGTTCAGGGTGGGGCACTGAAGCTTTCTTT. Variable domain in full (rest from reference TRBV5-1 and TRBJ1-1): KAGVTQTPRYLIKTRGQQVTLSCSPISGHRSVSWYQQTPGQGLQFLFEYFSETQRNKGNFPGRFSGRQFSNSRSEMNVSTLELGDSALYLCASSLVSQGSGWGTEAFFGQGTRLTVV.

By sample share, this clonotype is medium-sized. The J gene is TRBJ2-5, the V gene TRBV29-1, with 10 bases fitting TRBD2. The CDR3 loop spans 14 amino acids. Per the germline V gene, CDR1 is SQVTM and CDR2 is ANQGSEA. V dropped 6 bases and J dropped 0; count of bases not matched to a gene: 4. The CDR3 DNA is TGCAGCGTAACGGGACTAGCGTACCAAGAGACCCAGTACTTC. This encodes CSVTGLAYQETQYF. The variable domain in full, completed from reference TRBV29-1 and TRBJ2-5, reads SAVISQKPSRDICQRGTSLTIQCQVDSQVTMMFWYRQQPGQSLTLIATANQGSEATYESGFVIDKFPISRPNLTFSTLTVSNMSPEDSSIYLCSVTGLAYQETQYFGPGTRLLVL.

This clonotype was seen many times. The gene calls are TRBV28 and TRBJ2-7, with a weak D call TRBD1 (6 bases). Trimming cost V 8 bases and J 0 bases, with 11 bases left between them. CDR1 and CDR2 from the germline V gene are MDHEN and SYDVKM. The CDR3 consists of 13 residues. The CDR3 DNA sequence: TGTGCCAGCCGGGACACAGGCTCCTACGAGCAGTACGTC. It is translated as CASRDTGSYEQYV.